This T cell receptor (beta chain) was sequenced in a study of blood T cell repertoires in COVID-19. Study-level information: Whether acute or convalescent, the COVID-19 samples came from the United States, Italy and Spain.

The J segment lost 1 base and the V segment lost 3 bases, leaving 4 bases of the junction unmatched. The CDR3 runs to 15 residues. The germline CDR1 and CDR2 sequences are MGHDK and SYGVNS. Per the original data handling: Amplification of reference gene primers provided the estimated nucleated cell counts. Libraries were prepared by immunoSEQ multiplex PCR; TCRdb keeps only in-frame clonotypes and omits some of them. That table supplies the V and J calls and clone size; D and trimming were determined from the DNA. The table lists 100,000 to 150,000 clones, around 84% of them singletons, with 2.4% in the top ten.

This sequence originates from a man aged 35-49 years with acute COVID-19. This chain connects TRBV25-1 to TRBJ2-3; 7 bases are a match to TRBD2. Sequencing was done on a sample of PBMCs or T cells enriched from blood (not recorded which). The CDR3 loop is CASSDPTSGTDTQYF. The CDR3 coding sequence is TGTGCCAGCAGTGACCCCACTAGCGGCACAGATACGCAGTATTTT.